The 30 T cell receptor beta chains below come from one sample, sequenced in a study of T-cell memory formation after mild COVID-19. One entry per CDR3 protein results from TCRdb running MiXCR on the 5' RACE reads. The sample has 280,000 or so distinct CDR3 sequences, under 8.5% seen once; the top ten hold 20% to 25%. Sequencing was carried out using PBMCs or a T cell subset sorted from them (not recorded which). The origin of the receptors is a man aged 18 to 30 who had mild COVID-19 (a few samples of this study predate the infection). Cell type and time point are not known.

This clonotype was found a few times. The chain has TRBV7-9 and TRBJ2-7; perhaps TRBD2 as D (6 bases). V was clipped by 5 bases and J by 4 bases, with 12 bases between them. The CDR3 totals 13 residues. The germline gives CDR1 SEHNR, CDR2 FQNEAQ (reference sequence). The CDR3 DNA is TGTGCCAGCAGCCCGGGACTCCCTTACGAGCAGTACGTC. This encodes CASSPGLPYEQYV.

This clonotype occurred a few times. The rearrangement uses TRBV12-3 or TRBV12-4 and TRBJ2-1; maybe TRBD2 (5 bases). V shed 1 base and J shed 7 bases, with 14 bases lying between them. This CDR3 contains 15 residues. In nucleotides, the CDR3 is TGTGCCAGCAGTTTAGTCGGACTGGCGAGGAATGAGCAGTTCTTC. It yields the protein CASSLVGLARNEQFF.

This chain connects TRBV25-1 to TRBJ1-6; D is undetermined. CDR3 length: 15 residues. Trimming removed 1 base at V and 6 bases at J, with 10 bases between. Per the germline V gene, CDR1 is MGHDK and CDR2 is SYGVNS. CDR3 loop: CASSESGRSNSPLHF. DNA of the CDR3: TGTGCCAGCAGTGAATCGGGCAGGAGTAATTCACCCCTCCACTTT.

This clonotype has a count of ten or more. The chain joins TRBV27 to TRBJ2-3, with D uncertain. Germline lookup yields CDR1 MNHEY and CDR2 SMNVEV (reference sequence). The CDR3 is 14 amino acids. V was pared by 6 bases and J by 1 base, with 11 bases between. Here the CDR3 reads CASSPEWGTDTQYF. In DNA, the CDR3 is TGTGCCAGCAGCCCCGAATGGGGCACAGATACGCAGTATTTT.

The genes are TRBV20-1 and TRBJ2-3; D is undetermined. The CDR3 runs to 13 residues. Germline values: CDR1 DFQATT, CDR2 SNEGSKA (reference sequence). CDR3 DNA sequence: TGCAGCCCGGTGGAAATTCTGGCAGATACGCAGTATTTT. This translates into CSPVEILADTQYF.

This clonotype was counted a few times. The chain carries TRBV19 and TRBJ2-7; perhaps TRBD1 as D (6 bases). This CDR3 comprises 12 residues. Germline V gene lookup returns CDR1 LNHDA and CDR2 SQIVND (reference sequence). V lost 7 bases, J lost 5 bases, and 12 bases lay in between. The CDR3 nucleotides are TGTGCCAGTAAGTCTGGGGGCCACGAGCAGTACGTC. This translates into CASKSGGHEQYV.

This clonotype occurred a few times. This chain's CDR3 is CASSLRSLSRGYTEAFF. The CDR3 nucleotides are TGTGCCAGCAGCTTAAGGTCTTTATCCAGGGGATACACTGAAGCTTTCTTT. V is TRBV11-2 and J is TRBJ1-1, with a possible D match to TRBD1 (6 bases). The V and J ends lost 2 bases and 3 bases respectively, with 19 bases between them. CDR1 SGHAT and CDR2 FQNNGV come from the germline V gene. The CDR3 loop spans 17 amino acids.

This clonotype showed up just a few times. The rearrangement joins TRBV7-9 to TRBJ2-2; tentatively, D is TRBD1 or TRBD2 (5 bases each). The ends were cut back, 7 bases at V and 7 bases at J, with 19 bases in the middle. CDR3 length: 15 amino acids. Germline V gives CDR1 SEHNR, CDR2 FQNEAQ (reference sequence). The CDR3: CASTESWGRGGELFF. The CDR3 nucleotides are TGTGCCAGCACCGAATCCTGGGGGAGAGGCGGGGAGCTGTTTTTT. Full variable domain (missing parts from reference TRBV7-9 and TRBJ2-2): DTGVSQNPRHKITKRGQNVTFRCDPISEHNRLYWYRQTLGQGPEFLTYFQNEAQLEKSRLLSDRFSAERPKGSFSTLEIQRTEQGDSAMYLCASTESWGRGGELFFGEGSRLTVL.

As to this clonotype: A read error may explain this, as a much larger clone is one base away. The chain is built from TRBV18 and TRBJ2-3; TRBD1 matches 7 bases. Germline V gene data show CDR1 as KGHSH and CDR2 as LQKENI. This CDR3 has 13 residues. DNA for the CDR3: TGTGCCAGCTCACCCACAGGGGCAGATAGGCAGTATTTT. Its translation is CASSPTGADRQYF.

The chain employs TRBV2 and TRBJ1-5, with D possibly matching TRBD1 (6 bases). CDR1 and CDR2 from the germline V gene are SNHLY and FYNNEI. V lost 4 bases and J lost 1, with 14 bases in between. There are 16 residues in the CDR3. Here the CDR3 reads CASSGQEARSNQPQHF. CDR3 DNA: TGTGCCAGCAGTGGACAGGAGGCAAGGAGCAATCAGCCCCAGCATTTT.

This clonotype was observed many times. The genes are TRBV7-2 and TRBJ2-5, with D perhaps TRBD2 (5 bases). Deletions cut 5 bases from V and 5 bases from J, with 9 bases between. The CDR3 runs to 12 residues. Germline assignment: CDR1 SGHTA and CDR2 FQGNSA. The CDR3 sequence: CASSRPGETQYF. CDR3 coding DNA: TGTGCCAGCAGCCGCCCGGGGGAGACCCAGTACTTC.

The V and J genes are TRBV20-1 and TRBJ2-7, with 8 bases identical to TRBD2. The CDR3 has 15 residues. In germline, CDR1 is DFQATT, CDR2 SNEGSKA (reference sequence). V was clipped by 3 bases and J by 6 bases; unmatched bases: 13. The DNA for the CDR3 is TGCAGTGCTAGTCCGATAGCGGGGAGCCTGGCCGAGCAGTACTTC. Residues: CSASPIAGSLAEQYF.

The sample holds a few counts of this clonotype. This rearrangement joins TRBV7-2 to TRBJ1-4; D remains unclear. The CDR3 covers 15 residues. Trimming took off 4 bases at V and 8 bases at J, with 17 bases between the two ends. Germline assignment: CDR1 SGHTA and CDR2 FQGNSA. This chain's CDR3 is CASSSRPRTLEKLFF. CDR3 sequence (DNA): TGTGCCAGCAGCTCACGACCCCGGACGTTAGAAAAACTGTTTTTT.

This clonotype was observed a handful of times. This sequence joins TRBV20-1 and TRBJ1-5; D might be TRBD1 (6 bases). The V gene's germline CDR1 is DFQATT and CDR2 SNEGSKA (reference sequence). This CDR3 region has 14 residues. V dropped 4 bases and J dropped 3 bases, with 13 bases sitting between them. CDR3 sequence reads: CSAIAGAVNQPQHF. The CDR3 nucleotides read TGCAGTGCTATTGCGGGGGCGGTCAATCAGCCCCAGCATTTT.

This clonotype was counted between two and nine times. The chain is built from TRBV4-2 and TRBJ1-4; D might be TRBD1 (5 bases). This CDR3 contains 16 residues. CDR1 and CDR2 from the germline V gene are LGHNA and YNFKEQ. V lost 3 bases and J 9 bases, leaving 20 bases between the germline ends. As DNA, the CDR3 is TGTGCCAGCAGCCACGGGGGGATGGGAGGCGGTCAAAAACTGTTTTTT. Translated: CASSHGGMGGGQKLFF.

This clonotype was found a few times. The rearrangement uses TRBV20-1 and TRBJ1-6; possibly TRBD1 for D (5 bases). V was trimmed by 5 bases and J by 0 bases, leaving 5 bases between them. This CDR3 is built from 13 residues. Germline assignment: CDR1 DFQATT and CDR2 SNEGSKA (reference sequence). The CDR3 region has the DNA TGCAGTGCTGACAGCTCCTATAATTCACCCCTCCACTTT. It yields the protein CSADSSYNSPLHF.

This clonotype was counted ten times or more. This chain uses TRBV7-2 with TRBJ2-3; no firm D call. There are 12 residues in the CDR3. Trimming took off 5 bases at V and 6 bases at J, with 9 bases between the two ends. Germline CDR1 is SGHTA and CDR2 is FQGNSA. The CDR3 reads CASSPVVDTQYF. The CDR3 nucleotides read TGTGCCAGCAGCCCAGTTGTGGATACGCAGTATTTT. Complete variable domain (other parts from reference TRBV7-2 and TRBJ2-3): GAGVSQSPSNKVTEKGKDVELRCDPISGHTALYWYRQSLGQGLEFLIYFQGNSAPDKSGLPSDRFSAERTGGSVSTLTIQRTQQEDSAVYLCASSPVVDTQYFGPGTRLTVL.

This clonotype was counted only a few times. The chain carries TRBV9 and TRBJ1-6; tentatively, D is TRBD1 (5 bases). Germline V CDR1 and CDR2: SGDLS, YYNGEE. V was pared by 3 bases and J by 7 bases, with 11 bases between. The CDR3 contains 14 residues. Here the CDR3 reads CASSETAQNSPLHF. The DNA for the CDR3 is TGTGCCAGCAGCGAGACAGCTCAGAATTCACCCCTCCACTTT. Variable domain in full (rest from reference TRBV9 and TRBJ1-6): DSGVTQTPKHLITATGQRVTLRCSPRSGDLSVYWYQQSLDQGLQFLIQYYNGEERAKGNILERFSAQQFPDLHSELNLSSLELGDSALYFCASSETAQNSPLHFGNGTRLTVT.

This clonotype was seen only a few times. The chain carries TRBV5-1 and TRBJ2-5, with a possible D match to TRBD1 (5 bases). The V and J ends lost 5 bases and 5 bases respectively, with 10 bases between them. The germline V gene has CDR1 SGHRS and CDR2 YFSETQ. This CDR3 spans 12 amino acids. CDR3 amino acids: CASSVPGETQYF. The CDR3, as DNA: TGCGCCAGCAGTGTCCCAGGGGAGACCCAGTACTTC. The complete variable domain, with remaining parts taken from reference TRBV5-1 and TRBJ2-5, reads KAGVTQTPRYLIKTRGQQVTLSCSPISGHRSVSWYQQTPGQGLQFLFEYFSETQRNKGNFPGRFSGRQFSNSRSEMNVSTLELGDSALYLCASSVPGETQYFGPGTRLLVL.

The chain combines TRBV27 with TRBJ2-4, with 8 nucleotides matching TRBD1. The CDR3 consists of 15 residues. CDR1 and CDR2 from the germline V gene are MNHEY and SMNVEV (reference sequence). Losses at the gene ends were 6 bases for V and 0 bases for J; bases not matched to a gene: 4. CDR3 protein: CASSRTGIAKNIQYF. CDR3 nucleotides: TGTGCCAGCAGCAGGACAGGGATAGCCAAAAACATTCAGTACTTC.

J is TRBJ1-4 and V is TRBV5-5, with D possibly matching TRBD1 (6 bases). The germline V gene encodes CDR1 SGHKS and CDR2 YYEKEE (reference sequence). V shed 6 bases and J shed 0 bases, with 21 bases lying between them. The CDR3 contains 18 residues. CDR3 in DNA: TGTGCCAGCATCCAAGGGGGGAATTCGGTAGCAACTAATGAAAAACTGTTTTTT. Protein sequence: CASIQGGNSVATNEKLFF.

The V gene is TRBV5-1, the J gene TRBJ1-2; 7 bases fit TRBD1. J lost 4 bases, V lost 0 bases, and 3 bases had no gene match. CDR3 length equals 14 residues. Looked up from germline, CDR1 is SGHRS and CDR2 is YFSETQ. The CDR3: CASSLAGQTYGYTF. The CDR3, as DNA: TGCGCCAGCAGCTTGGCGGGACAGACCTATGGCTACACCTTC.

This clonotype was found many times. This chain joins TRBV29-1 and TRBJ2-3; D call uncertain. Germline loops: CDR1 SQVTM, CDR2 ANQGSEA. The CDR3 has 12 residues. The CDR3 region is CGAVWQADTQYF. The DNA for the CDR3 is TGCGGCGCGGTCTGGCAGGCAGATACGCAGTATTTT.

This rearrangement joins TRBV12-3 or TRBV12-4 to TRBJ2-2; D assignment may be TRBD1 or TRBD2 (5 bases each). V lost 6 bases to trimming and J lost 4 bases, with 21 bases between them. The CDR3 contains 17 residues. CDR3 protein: CASSPTGGTTPTGELFF. In nucleotides, the CDR3 is TGTGCCAGCAGCCCTACAGGAGGCACAACACCCACCGGGGAGCTGTTTTTT.

This clonotype was seen a few times. The chain recombines TRBV19 with TRBJ1-2; no firm D call. This CDR3 has 14 residues. CDR1 and CDR2 from the germline V gene are LNHDA and SQIVND (reference sequence). V was shortened by 6 bases and J by 0 bases, with 11 bases between the two germline ends. CDR3 DNA: TGTGCCAGTAGGGAAAGTGGACCTAACTATGGCTACACCTTC. It translates to CASRESGPNYGYTF.

On this clonotype itself: At one end, the junction sequence differs from germline, possibly due to a read error. This rearrangement joins TRBV20-1 to TRBJ1-6, with 9 positions matching TRBD1. Germline lookup yields CDR1 DFQATT and CDR2 SNEGSKA (reference sequence). The CDR3 has 16 residues. For the CDR3, the DNA is TGCAGTGCTCGAGATGCCGGGACAGGGACCAATTCACCCCTCCACTTT. Translation: CSARDAGTGTNSPLHF.

This clonotype came up many times. This sequence joins TRBV12-3 or TRBV12-4 and TRBJ2-1; 13 positions agree with TRBD2. The length of the CDR3 is 16 residues. V trimming: 5 bases; J trimming: 9 bases; junction bases outside the gene matches: 10. Here the CDR3 reads CASSPGLAGAQGEQFF. The DNA of the CDR3 is TGTGCCAGCAGTCCAGGACTAGCGGGGGCCCAGGGTGAGCAGTTCTTC.

This clonotype was recorded many times. The gene calls are TRBV12-3 or TRBV12-4 and TRBJ2-4; D gene ambiguous. The CDR3 is 12 residues long. Trimming took off 6 bases at V and 7 bases at J, with 10 bases between the two ends. The CDR3 region is CASRVIGNIQYF. The CDR3 nucleotides are TGTGCCAGCAGGGTCATTGGGAACATTCAGTACTTC.

This chain links TRBV19 with TRBJ1-5; D not resolved. V was clipped by 5 bases and J by 7 bases, with 9 bases between them. Germline V gene lookup returns CDR1 LNHDA and CDR2 SQIVND (reference sequence). The CDR3 has 12 amino acids. CDR3 sequence: CASSLPWQPQHF. The CDR3 DNA is TGTGCCAGTAGTCTCCCTTGGCAGCCCCAGCATTTT.

The rearrangement uses TRBV28 and TRBJ1-4; D is unresolved. Germline CDR1 is MDHEN and CDR2 is SYDVKM. This CDR3 region has 15 residues. Trimming stripped 2 bases from V and 0 bases from J, with 7 bases between. The CDR3 protein is CASSLHGATNEKLFF. CDR3 nucleotides: TGTGCCAGCAGTTTACATGGGGCAACTAATGAAAAACTGTTTTTT.